Following are 18 T cell receptor beta chains from one sample sequenced in a study of cytomegalovirus exposure and HLA in healthy donors listed by TCRdb under 2017. The library was produced with the immunoSEQ multiplex PCR assay. A mixture of 60 forward primers for TCR Vbeta segments and 13 reverse primers for TCR Jbeta segments was used in the multiplex PCR. What TCRdb holds here is the immuneACCESS table cut down to in-frame rearrangements. Part of the clones is not present; checked against another copy, under half of the missing clones reflect an unresolved V gene, and the others are unexplained. Within this sample are around 300,000 clones, with roughly two thirds of them counted one time only. The top ten constitute 2% to 2.5% of the sample. The sequenced material came from PBMCs. Receptors originate from a female donor in good health and CMV-seronegative.

Note on this clone: A junction boundary mismatches the germline segment, possibly from a read error. The chain employs TRBV20-1 and TRBJ2-7; a possible D gene is TRBD1 (6 bases). The CDR3 has 11 residues. Germline V lookup: CDR1 DFQATT, CDR2 SNEGSKA (reference sequence). CDR3 in amino acids: CSALQGYGQYF. The CDR3 coding sequence is TGCAGTGCTCTGCAGGGGTACGGGCAGTACTTC.

The CDR3 loop is CASSDEGQGAGNTIYF. The CDR3 region has the DNA TGTGCCAGCAGTGATGAGGGACAGGGGGCTGGAAACACCATATATTTT. The chain carries TRBV2 and TRBJ1-3; 11 nucleotides align to TRBD1. Germline V CDR1 and CDR2: SNHLY, FYNNEI. Trimming removed 3 bases from V and 2 bases from J; junction bases left unmatched: 3. The CDR3 runs to 16 residues.

J is TRBJ2-7 and V is TRBV7-9; a weak D match, TRBD2 (6 bases). Germline CDR1 is SEHNR and CDR2 is FQNEAQ (reference sequence). The CDR3 has 14 residues. V was clipped by 6 bases and J by 1 base, with 13 bases between them. The CDR3 nucleotides read TGTGCCAGCAGAAACGTCGGGAGTTCCTACGAGCAGTACTTC. Translated, it gives CASRNVGSSYEQYF.

J is TRBJ1-1 and V is TRBV7-8; D uncertain. V lost 7 bases and J 5 bases, leaving 11 bases between the germline ends. CDR1 is SGHVS and CDR2 is FQNEAQ in the germline V gene. The CDR3 totals 12 residues. Here the CDR3 DNA reads TGTGCCAGCACCCCTGGGCAGACTGAAGCTTTCTTT. This codes for CASTPGQTEAFF. Supplemented by reference TRBV7-8 and TRBJ1-1, the full variable domain reads GAGVSQSPRYKVAKRGQDVALRCDPISGHVSLFWYQQALGQGPEFLTYFQNEAQLDKSGLPSDRFFAERPEGSVSTLKIQRTQQEDSAVYLCASTPGQTEAFFGQGTRLTVV.

J is TRBJ2-7 and V is TRBV5-1; TRBD1 agrees at 8 bases. The V gene end was trimmed by 5 bases and the J gene end by 1 base; junction bases not matched to a gene: 8. The CDR3 has 15 amino acids. The germline V gene has CDR1 SGHRS and CDR2 YFSETQ. CDR3 region: CASSPWTGISYEQYF. The DNA of the CDR3 is TGCGCCAGCAGTCCCTGGACAGGGATATCCTACGAGCAGTACTTC.

The chain couples TRBV10-2 to TRBJ1-5, with D tentatively TRBD1 (6 bases). V was shortened by 6 bases and J by 0 bases, with 9 bases between the two germline ends. Germline CDR1 and CDR2: WSHSY and SAAADI. The CDR3 sequence is 14 residues long. The CDR3 bases are TGCGCCAGCAGAGCAGGGGATAGCAATCAGCCCCAGCATTTT. This gives the protein CASRAGDSNQPQHF.

On this clone itself: A junction boundary mismatches the germline segment, possibly from a read error. The V and J genes are TRBV6-5 and TRBJ1-2; TRBD1 matches 8 bases. The germline CDR1 and CDR2 sequences are MNHEY and SVGAGI. The CDR3 is made up of 11 amino acids. For the CDR3, the DNA is TGTGCCAGCAGTCTGGACAGGGAAGTGTTTTTC. Protein: CASSLDREVFF.

In DNA form, the CDR3 reads TGTGCCAGCAGTTTCCGCGCCACCCTCTACGAGCAGTACTTC. This sequence encodes CASSFRATLYEQYF. The V call is TRBV27, the J call TRBJ2-7; unclear D gene. From germline, CDR1 is MNHEY and CDR2 SMNVEV (reference sequence). This CDR3 spans 14 amino acids. The V gene lost 3 bases and the J gene lost 3 bases, with 12 bases spanning the gap.

The V and J genes are TRBV7-2 and TRBJ2-7; no reliable D call. V lost 7 bases, J lost 3 bases, and 7 bases lay in between. Germline V lookup: CDR1 SGHTA, CDR2 FQGNSA. CDR3 size: 11 residues. CDR3 sequence reads: CASKSGYEQYF. CDR3 sequence (DNA): TGTGCCAGCAAATCCGGCTACGAGCAGTACTTC. Full variable domain (remainder filled in from reference TRBV7-2 and TRBJ2-7): GAGVSQSPSNKVTEKGKDVELRCDPISGHTALYWYRQSLGQGLEFLIYFQGNSAPDKSGLPSDRFSAERTGGSVSTLTIQRTQQEDSAVYLCASKSGYEQYFGPGTRLTVT.

The genes are TRBV5-1 and TRBJ1-1; D remains unclear. V was cut by 4 bases and J by 1 base, with 8 bases left in between. The CDR3 has 13 amino acids. Germline V gene data show CDR1 as SGHRS and CDR2 as YFSETQ. Here the CDR3 DNA reads TGCGCCAGCAGCAGATCACAGAACACTGAAGCTTTCTTT. Translation: CASSRSQNTEAFF.

CDR3 loop: CASSQGQANTGELFF. As DNA, the CDR3 is TGCGCCAGCAGCCAGGGACAGGCGAACACCGGGGAGCTGTTTTTT. This sequence joins TRBV4-1 and TRBJ2-2; 8 nucleotides align to TRBD1. The CDR3 runs to 15 residues. Losses at the gene ends were 3 bases for V and 0 bases for J; bases not matched to a gene: 0. Germline assignment: CDR1 MGHRA and CDR2 YSYEKL.

This chain connects TRBV11-3 to TRBJ2-4, with TRBD1 as a possible D gene (7 bases). The V gene's germline CDR1 is SGHNT and CDR2 YENEEA. The CDR3 has 19 residues. V lost 5 bases and J lost 0, with 23 bases in between. As DNA, the CDR3 is TGTGCCAGCAGCATAAGCGCAGGGGGGCATCATCTAGCCAAAAACATTCAGTACTTC. Encoded protein: CASSISAGGHHLAKNIQYF. Variable domain in full (rest from reference TRBV11-3 and TRBJ2-4): EAGVVQSPRYKIIEKKQPVAFWCNPISGHNTLYWYLQNLGQGPELLIRYENEEAVDDSQLPKDRFSAERLKGVDSTLKIQPAELGDSAVYLCASSISAGGHHLAKNIQYFGAGTRLSVL.

This chain joins TRBV11-3 and TRBJ2-7, with D perhaps matching TRBD2 (6 bases). Trimming took 3 bases from V and 0 from J, leaving 9 bases between them. Germline lookup yields CDR1 SGHNT and CDR2 YENEEA. This CDR3 has 14 residues. The CDR3 region has the DNA TGTGCCAGCAGCTTTAGCGGTAGCTCCTACGAGCAGTACTTC. This translates into CASSFSGSSYEQYF. Full variable domain (rest looked up from reference TRBV11-3 and TRBJ2-7): EAGVVQSPRYKIIEKKQPVAFWCNPISGHNTLYWYLQNLGQGPELLIRYENEEAVDDSQLPKDRFSAERLKGVDSTLKIQPAELGDSAVYLCASSFSGSSYEQYFGPGTRLTVT.

The chain is built from TRBV7-9 and TRBJ2-1, with TRBD2 matching 9 bases. The germline gives CDR1 SEHNR, CDR2 FQNEAQ (reference sequence). Trimming took 8 bases from V and 5 from J; bases not matched to a gene: 10. CDR3 length equals 15 residues. CDR3 coding DNA: TGTGCCAGCTACCCCAGCGGGAGGATCCACAATGAGCAGTTCTTC. Translation: CASYPSGRIHNEQFF.

The chain combines TRBV5-1 with TRBJ2-1, with D possibly matching TRBD1 (6 bases). The germline gives CDR1 SGHRS, CDR2 YFSETQ. Trimming cost V 0 bases and J 0 bases, with 7 bases left between them. The CDR3 has 15 amino acids. CDR3 protein: CASSLDRASYNEQFF. CDR3 bases: TGCGCCAGCAGCTTGGACAGGGCCTCCTACAATGAGCAGTTCTTC.

The rearrangement joins TRBV6-1 to TRBJ2-2, with TRBD2 identical over 10 bases. The CDR3 covers 18 residues. The V segment lost 4 bases and the J segment 1 base; nucleotides outside the gene matches: 9. Germline V gene data show CDR1 as MNHNS and CDR2 as SASEGT. CDR3 DNA: TGTGCCAGCAGTGGACTAGCGGGCCTACATTTGAACACCGGGGAGCTGTTTTTT. Translating it yields CASSGLAGLHLNTGELFF.

The V and J genes are TRBV7-9 and TRBJ2-7, with 7 bases matching TRBD1. V trimming: 5 bases; J trimming: 2 bases; junction bases outside the gene matches: 3. In germline, CDR1 is SEHNR, CDR2 FQNEAQ (reference sequence). The CDR3 is 13 amino acids. This CDR3 reads CASSHRGAYEQYF. The CDR3 DNA is TGTGCCAGCAGCCACAGGGGTGCCTACGAGCAGTACTTC.

The chain employs TRBV6-5 and TRBJ2-2; 9 positions agree with TRBD1. This CDR3 spans 12 amino acids. Germline lookup yields CDR1 MNHEY and CDR2 SVGAGI. Germline trimming cut 4 bases from V and 15 bases from J; bases unmatched to any gene: 6. The CDR3 bases are TGTGCCAGCAGTTCCAACAGGGGGCTTTTGTTTTTT. The encoded protein is CASSSNRGLLFF.